The source of this TCR beta chain is a study of T cell responses to AZD1222 COVID-19 vaccine (dated by TCRdb to the early 2020s). The study in broad terms: AZD1222 recipients given second doses at about 4 weeks or at about 12 weeks were pooled, since spike-specific TCR depth and breadth were not found to differ between the two schedules. Trial participants were enrolled by age into subgroups of 18-55, 56-69 and 70-plus years, and around 140, 26 and 57 TCR-sequenced participants, respectively, were included in these subgroups. A total of 230 or so trial participants underwent TCR sequencing, of whom approximately 210 received two doses of AZD1222 and about 26 received two doses of the MenACWY control vaccine. Beyond this particular receptor, the publication reports: The 56-69-year group was small, and its depth increase did not reach significance, likely because of low power. Vaccine-associated CD4 TCRs spanned the whole spike protein, with dominant responses in regions 160-218 and 743-854. A significant rise in spike-specific TCR breadth and depth was observed after two AZD1222 doses relative to day 0 and relative to MenACWY recipients. Only a handful of AZD1222 recipients were SARS-CoV-2 seropositive at baseline, limiting conclusions about previously exposed vaccinees. Reportedly, almost half of the unique spike-specific TCRs recognized epitopes lying outside the regions that are mutated in the B.1.351 and B.1.1.7 variants. Most participants were white British and females outnumbered males, and the authors suggested that clonal diversity may have been underestimated. Because no day 14 peak-response samples were available, the repertoires could be characterized only after the peak T cell response.

The CDR3 regions of human TCRbeta chains were analyzed by immunosequencing. The published analysis was carried out like this. Repertoire TCRs were matched against a reference library of SARS-CoV-2-specific TCRs generated with the MIRA antigen-specificity platform. Breadth meant the fraction of unique TCRs that were SARS-CoV-2-associated, whereas depth meant the fraction of total T cells that were SARS-CoV-2-associated. Using the MIRA data, every spike-specific TCR was mapped to the spike region that the TCR reacted to and assigned to either a CD4 or a CD8 class. Log10-transformed breadth and depth values were compared by one-way ANOVA with Sidak's multiple comparisons tests. This immuneACCESS table, as held by TCRdb, lists in-frame sequences with V and J called but not all clones. Of the missing ones, under half trace to an unresolved V gene in checked studies; the others have no known cause. D and trimming come from the DNA, and the V and J calls and clone size come from that table. The sample data list fewer than 150,000 clones, and more than 70% of these were observed just once. 4% to 5.5% of the sample is held by the ten biggest clonotypes.

As for this clone: There is no known antigen for this receptor. The input lacks base qualities; no much larger clone sits a single base away.

The time point label corresponds to: baseline before first vaccination. Samples from vaccinated people were obtained from the UK trials COV001 and COV002, which included a single-blind randomized controlled phase 2/3 trial of AZD1222 (ChAdOx1 nCoV-19) in healthy adults. For TCRbeta chain sequencing, PBMC samples were collected from trial participants at day 0 and at day 28 after the second dose. This clonotype was sampled from an adult in good health. Material: peripheral blood, obtained on day 0 of AZD1222 vaccination.

Here is the DNA: TGTGCCAGCAGAGGGACAGGGGGCAGGACTGAAGCTTTCTTT. This encodes CASRGTGGRTEAFF. The rearrangement combines TRBV2 with TRBJ1-1; 12 of the junction bases match TRBD1. Its CDR3 holds 14 amino acids, cysteine through phenylalanine. The DNA shown is the 42-base CDR3, in frame from base 1. Unmatched junction bases come to 4, with V trimmed by 6 bases and J by 5 bases. In the germline V gene, CDR1 corresponds to SNHLY and CDR2 to FYNNEI.